These T cell receptor beta chains were read from a single sample in a study of T cells in Graves' hyperthyroidism and ophthalmopathy. MiXCR, applied by TCRdb to the multiplex PCR reads, yields one record per CDR3 protein. This sample has around 620,000 distinct CDR3 sequences, with under 60% found just once. The sample consisted of peripheral blood or thyroid tissue (not recorded which). The receptors were gathered from an adult woman with Graves' disease, either hyperthyroidism or ophthalmopathy (not recorded which). Each CDR3 is given with its conserved first and last residue. D genes are given only for firm matches. Rows may omit the clone size; those that give it use once, few, many or a size class.

>-|TRBV7-8|TRBJ1-5|-
TGTGCCAGCAGCGTAGGGGCCCTAACCGACGGTCAGCCCCAGCATTTT
CASSVGALTDGQPQHF
>TRBD2|TRBV20-1|TRBJ2-5|-
TGCAGTGCCACTTCCATCCAGACTAGCGGGATGGAGACCCAGTACTTC
CSATSIQTSGMETQYF
>-|TRBV15|TRBJ2-5|many
TGTGCCACCAGCGGATACTCAATTGGGGGCTTCCAAGAGACCCAGTACTTC
CATSGYSIGGFQETQYF
>TRBD1|TRBV25-1|TRBJ1-4|few
TGTGCCAGCAGCGAGACAGGGGGGTGGAAACTGTTTTTT
CASSETGGWKLFF
>TRBD1|TRBV29-1|TRBJ1-1|-
TGCAGCGTTGGGGGGACAGGGGCAACCGACACTGAAGCTTTCTTT
CSVGGTGATDTEAFF
>TRBD1|TRBV5-4|TRBJ1-5|-
TGTGCCAGCAGCTGGGACAGGGCGCGCAATCAGCCCCAGCATTTT
CASSWDRARNQPQHF
>TRBD2|TRBV20-1|TRBJ2-7|many
TGCAGTGCTAGAGATCGGACTAGCGGGGCCACCTACGAGCAGTACTTC
CSARDRTSGATYEQYF
>-|TRBV7-2|TRBJ1-6|-
TGTGCCAGCAGCTTTGAGCGGGTTTCACCCCTCCACTTT
CASSFERVSPLHF
>-|TRBV5-1|TRBJ1-1|many
TGCGCCAGCAGCTGGACATCCGGGGATACTGAAGCTTTCTTT
CASSWTSGDTEAFF
>-|TRBV7-2|TRBJ2-2|-
TGTGCCAGCAGCCCAATCGTCGATCTGGTCGGGGAGCTGTTTTTT
CASSPIVDLVGELFF
>-|TRBV12-3/TRBV12-4|TRBJ1-5|many
TGTGCCAGCGCGATGAGGGGCGCGGGAGTTGGCAATCAGCCCCAGCATTTT
CASAMRGAGVGNQPQHF
>TRBD2|TRBV15|TRBJ2-7|-
TGTGCCACCAGCAGAGATGGGCCTAGCGGGAGATCCTACGAGCAGTACTTC
CATSRDGPSGRSYEQYF
>-|TRBV7-3|TRBJ1-1|-
TGTGCCAGCAGCCACCGGACTACCCTAGCGGAGGCTTTCTTT
CASSHRTTLAEAFF
>-|TRBV7-2|TRBJ2-7|-
TGTGCCAGCAGAGAACGCGGGGTCTCCTACGAGCAGTACTTC
CASRERGVSYEQYF
>-|TRBV10-3|TRBJ1-6|many
TGTACCACCTCGGCCATACCCCCAAATTCACCCCTCCACTTT
CTTSAIPPNSPLHF
>TRBD2|TRBV15|TRBJ2-3|few
TGTGCCACCAGCCCGGGACTAGCGGGCACAGATACGCAGTATTTT
CATSPGLAGTDTQYF